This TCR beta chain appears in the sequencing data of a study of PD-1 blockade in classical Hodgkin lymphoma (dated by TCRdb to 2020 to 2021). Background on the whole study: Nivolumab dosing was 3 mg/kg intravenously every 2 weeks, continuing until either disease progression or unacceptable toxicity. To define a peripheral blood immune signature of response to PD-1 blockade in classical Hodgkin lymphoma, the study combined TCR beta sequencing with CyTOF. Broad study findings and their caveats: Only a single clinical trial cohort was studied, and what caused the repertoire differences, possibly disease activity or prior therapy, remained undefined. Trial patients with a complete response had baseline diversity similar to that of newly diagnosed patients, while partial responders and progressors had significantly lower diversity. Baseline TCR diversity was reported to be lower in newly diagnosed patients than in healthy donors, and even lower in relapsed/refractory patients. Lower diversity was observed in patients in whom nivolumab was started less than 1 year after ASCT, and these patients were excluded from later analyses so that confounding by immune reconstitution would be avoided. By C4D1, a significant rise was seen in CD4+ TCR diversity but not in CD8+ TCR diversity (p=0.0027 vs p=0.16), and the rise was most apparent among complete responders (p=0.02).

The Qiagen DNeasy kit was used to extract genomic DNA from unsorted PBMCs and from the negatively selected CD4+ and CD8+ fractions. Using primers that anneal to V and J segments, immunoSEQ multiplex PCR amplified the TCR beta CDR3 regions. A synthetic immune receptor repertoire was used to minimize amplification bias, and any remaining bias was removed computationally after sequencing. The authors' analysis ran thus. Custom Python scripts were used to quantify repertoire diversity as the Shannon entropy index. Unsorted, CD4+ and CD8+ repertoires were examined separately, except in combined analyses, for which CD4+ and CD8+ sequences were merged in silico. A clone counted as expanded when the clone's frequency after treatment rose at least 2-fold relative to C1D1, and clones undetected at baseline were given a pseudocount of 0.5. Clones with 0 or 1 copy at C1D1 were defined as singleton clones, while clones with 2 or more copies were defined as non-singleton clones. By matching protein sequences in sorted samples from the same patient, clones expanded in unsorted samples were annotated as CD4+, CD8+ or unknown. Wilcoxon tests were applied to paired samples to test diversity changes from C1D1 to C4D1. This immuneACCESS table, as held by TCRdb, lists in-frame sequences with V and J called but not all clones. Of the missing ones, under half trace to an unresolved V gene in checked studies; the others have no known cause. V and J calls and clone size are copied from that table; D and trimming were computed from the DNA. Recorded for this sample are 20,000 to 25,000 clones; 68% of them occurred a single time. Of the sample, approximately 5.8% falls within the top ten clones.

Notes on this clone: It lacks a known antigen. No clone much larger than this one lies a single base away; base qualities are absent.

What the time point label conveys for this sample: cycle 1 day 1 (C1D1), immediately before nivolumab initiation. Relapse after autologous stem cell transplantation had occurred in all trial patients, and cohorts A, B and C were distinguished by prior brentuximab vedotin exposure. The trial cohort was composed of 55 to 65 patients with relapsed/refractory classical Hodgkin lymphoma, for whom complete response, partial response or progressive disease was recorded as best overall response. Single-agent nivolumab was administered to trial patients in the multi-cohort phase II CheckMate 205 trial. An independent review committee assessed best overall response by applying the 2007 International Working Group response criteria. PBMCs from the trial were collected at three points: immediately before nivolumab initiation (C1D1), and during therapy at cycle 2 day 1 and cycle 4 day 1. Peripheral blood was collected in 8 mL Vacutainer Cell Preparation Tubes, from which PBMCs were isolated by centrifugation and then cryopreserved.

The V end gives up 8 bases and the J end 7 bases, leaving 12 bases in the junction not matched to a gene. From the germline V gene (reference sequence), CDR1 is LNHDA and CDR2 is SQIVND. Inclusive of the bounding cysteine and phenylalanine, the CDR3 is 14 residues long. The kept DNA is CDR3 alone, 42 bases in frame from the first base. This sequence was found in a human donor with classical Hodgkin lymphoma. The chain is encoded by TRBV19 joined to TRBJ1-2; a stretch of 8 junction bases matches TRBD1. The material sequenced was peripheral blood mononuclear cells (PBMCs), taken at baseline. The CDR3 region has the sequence CASSDLDRVLGYTF. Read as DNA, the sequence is TGTGCCAGTTCCGACCTGGACAGGGTCCTTGGCTACACCTTC.